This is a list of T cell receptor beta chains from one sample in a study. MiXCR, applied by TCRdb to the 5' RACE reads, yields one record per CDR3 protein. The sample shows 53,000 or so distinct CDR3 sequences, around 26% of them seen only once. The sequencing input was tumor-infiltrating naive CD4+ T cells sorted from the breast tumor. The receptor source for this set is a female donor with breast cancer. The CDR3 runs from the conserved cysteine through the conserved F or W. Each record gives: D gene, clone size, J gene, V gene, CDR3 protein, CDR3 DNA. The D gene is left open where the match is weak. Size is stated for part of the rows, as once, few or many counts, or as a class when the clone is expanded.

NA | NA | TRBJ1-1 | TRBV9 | CASSVDGRGGTEAFF | TGTGCCAGCAGCGTAGATGGGCGGGGGGGCACTGAAGCTTTCTTT
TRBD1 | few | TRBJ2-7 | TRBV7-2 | CASSPDRASYEQYF | TGTGCCAGCAGCCCCGACAGGGCTTCCTACGAGCAGTACTTC
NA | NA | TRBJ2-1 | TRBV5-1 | CASSLRTGVSYKEQFF | TGCGCCAGCAGCTTGCGGACGGGGGTGTCCTACAAGGAGCAGTTCTTC
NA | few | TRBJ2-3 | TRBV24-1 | CATSDYGTHSTDTQYF | TGTGCCACCAGTGATTACGGGACTCATAGCACAGATACGCAGTATTTT
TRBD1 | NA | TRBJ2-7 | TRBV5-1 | CASTSTGTGREEQYF | TGCGCCAGCACCTCTACCGGGACAGGGAGGGAGGAGCAGTACTTC
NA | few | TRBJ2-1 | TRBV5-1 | CASSKDYNYNEQFF | TGCGCCAGCAGCAAGGACTACAACTACAATGAGCAGTTCTTC
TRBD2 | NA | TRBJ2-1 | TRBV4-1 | CASSQASGSLTYNEQFF | TGCGCCAGCAGCCAAGCTAGCGGGAGCCTTACCTACAATGAGCAGTTCTTC
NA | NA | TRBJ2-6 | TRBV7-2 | CASRLQGSSGANVLTF | TGTGCCAGCAGGCTACAGGGCAGCTCTGGGGCCAACGTCCTGACTTTC
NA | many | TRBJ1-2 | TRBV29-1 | CSASSGDNYGYTF | TGCAGCGCGAGCTCAGGGGACAACTATGGCTACACCTTC
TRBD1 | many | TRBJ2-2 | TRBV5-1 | CASSRRTGDTGELFF | TGCGCCAGCAGCAGGAGGACAGGGGACACCGGGGAGCTGTTTTTT